One and the same sample provided the 8 T cell receptor beta chains below, sequenced in a study of blood T cell repertoires in COVID-19. Assay: immunoSEQ multiplex PCR; the TCRdb copy retains only in-frame clones and omits some. The sample records 400,000 or so clones, roughly 87% being singletons. The specimen was PBMCs or T cells enriched from blood (not recorded which). Source of these receptors: a woman aged 35 to 49 with acute COVID-19.

This clone was observed once. The gene calls are TRBV27 and TRBJ1-1; D perhaps matches TRBD1 (6 bases). CDR1 MNHEY and CDR2 SMNVEV come from the germline V gene (reference sequence). V shed 4 bases and J shed 4 bases, with 13 bases lying between them. CDR3 length equals 14 residues. The CDR3 protein is CASSSATGSTEAFF. CDR3 in DNA: TGTGCCAGCAGTTCCGCAACAGGGAGCACTGAAGCTTTCTTT.

This clone was detected a few times. V gene TRBV11-3 combines with J gene TRBJ2-1; 12 bases are a match to TRBD1. CDR1 and CDR2 from the germline V gene are SGHNT and YENEEA. V lost 4 bases, J lost 7 bases, and 5 bases stayed unmatched. There are 15 residues in the CDR3. The CDR3 spells CASSSGTGGPNEQFF. CDR3 bases: TGTGCCAGCAGCTCCGGGACAGGGGGCCCGAATGAGCAGTTCTTC.

This chain uses TRBV7-9 with TRBJ2-3; 12 bases align to TRBD2. Trimming took 5 bases from V and 3 from J; bases not matched to a gene: 3. Germline CDR1 reads SEHNR; CDR2 reads FQNEAQ (reference sequence). This CDR3 has 15 residues. The CDR3 here is CASSPSGGATDTQYF. The CDR3, as DNA: TGTGCCAGCAGCCCTAGCGGGGGGGCAACAGATACGCAGTATTTT.

The chain carries TRBV29-1 and TRBJ2-7, with 8 bases aligning to TRBD1. The CDR3 is made up of 12 amino acids. Trimming cost V 4 bases and J 6 bases; bases outside gene matches: 5. The germline V gene has CDR1 SQVTM and CDR2 ANQGSEA. The CDR3 sequence: CSVVVQGGEQYF. The CDR3 nucleotides are TGCAGCGTTGTGGTACAGGGGGGCGAGCAGTACTTC.

The J gene is TRBJ2-1, the V gene TRBV11-2; D gene ambiguous. CDR1 SGHAT and CDR2 FQNNGV come from the germline V gene. This CDR3 has 15 amino acids. The V end was cut by 0 bases, the J end by 5 bases, with 11 bases between. For the CDR3, the DNA is TGTGCCAGCAGCTTAGATATTCAGGCTAACAATGAGCAGTTCTTC. This translates into CASSLDIQANNEQFF. Drawing the rest from reference TRBV11-2 and TRBJ2-1, the complete variable domain is EAGVAQSPRYKIIEKRQSVAFWCNPISGHATLYWYQQILGQGPKLLIQFQNNGVVDDSQLPKDRFSAERLKGVDSTLKIQPAKLEDSAVYLCASSLDIQANNEQFFGPGTRLTVL.

The J gene is TRBJ1-4, the V gene TRBV5-4; TRBD1 matches at 9 bases. The germline gives CDR1 SGHNT, CDR2 YYREEE (reference sequence). This CDR3 has 14 residues. With 0 bases clipped from V and 6 bases from J, the junction kept 0 bases outside the gene matches. For the CDR3, the DNA is TGTGCCAGCAGCTTGGGACAGGGGGATGAAAAACTGTTTTTT. Amino acids: CASSLGQGDEKLFF.

The genes are TRBV2 and TRBJ2-3; D is possibly TRBD1 (6 bases). The CDR3 has 13 amino acids. V was trimmed by 6 bases and J by 11 bases, leaving 18 bases between them. The germline gives CDR1 SNHLY, CDR2 FYNNEI. The CDR3 DNA reads TGTGCCAGCAGGGACAGCTCGTCCCGGATGCAGTATTTT. It translates to CASRDSSSRMQYF.

A single count supports this clone. The chain is built from TRBV6-5 and TRBJ1-3; D gene ambiguous. Trimming took 2 bases from V and 0 from J, leaving 11 bases between them. CDR3 length: 16 residues. CDR1 and CDR2 (germline): MNHEY, SVGAGI. CDR3 amino acids: CASSYRSKTSGNTIYF. The CDR3 DNA follows: TGTGCCAGCAGTTACCGGTCGAAAACCTCTGGAAACACCATATATTTT.